This TCR beta chain came from a study of neurological immune-mediated disorders. This clonotype came up many times. TCRdb passed the 5' RACE reads through MiXCR, listing each CDR3 protein once. The sample has around 50,000 distinct CDR3 sequences; around 3.5% are singletons. The CDR3 is made up of 17 amino acids. In germline, CDR1 is SGHDT, CDR2 YYEEEE. V was shortened by 3 bases and J by 4 bases, with 20 bases between the two germline ends. The sequence came from a woman under 40 with multiple sclerosis. The sequencing sample was made of PBMCs. The genes are TRBV5-6 and TRBJ1-5; D may be TRBD1 (6 bases). The CDR3 sequence is CASSWRGGRLGNQPQHF. The DNA for the CDR3 is TGTGCCAGCAGCTGGAGGGGGGGCAGATTGGGAAATCAGCCCCAGCATTTT.